Listed below are T cell receptor beta chains from one sample, sequenced in a study of identical twins. TCRdb reprocessed the 5' RACE reads with MiXCR, giving one entry per CDR3 protein. The sample contains 1.5 million to 2 million distinct CDR3 sequences, about 32% of which appear only once. Sequenced: cord blood. These receptors were obtained from a newborn girl in good health. The CDR3 runs from the conserved cysteine through the conserved F or W. D genes are given only for firm matches. Size is omitted from some rows. Given values are once, few, many or a class for expanded clones.

clone_size	j_call	v_call	cdr3_length	d_call	cdr3_nt	cdr3_aa
few	TRBJ1-4	TRBV10-3	15	.	TGTGCCATCAGTGACAGCCCTGCAACTAATGAAAAACTGTTTTTT	CAISDSPATNEKLFF
many	TRBJ2-7	TRBV29-1	13	.	TGCAGCGTTGTCGTGGCCTTCGGAGGTGAGCAGTACTTC	CSVVVAFGGEQYF
few	TRBJ2-7	TRBV30	12	.	TGTGCCTGGAGTGTACTATGGTACGAGCAGTACTTC	CAWSVLWYEQYF
few	TRBJ2-7	TRBV4-1	17	TRBD1	TGCGCCAGCAGCCATCCTTCCGGGACAGGGAGCTCCTACGAGCAGTACTTC	CASSHPSGTGSSYEQYF
.	TRBJ2-3	TRBV12-3/TRBV12-4	15	.	TGTGCCAGCAGCCCCCACGGGGGTCGCTCAGATACGCAGTATTTT	CASSPHGGRSDTQYF
.	TRBJ2-7	TRBV4-2	20	TRBD2	TGTGCCAGCAGCCAAGGACAAAGGACTAGCGGGGGTCACTCCTACAATGAGCAGTACTTC	CASSQGQRTSGGHSYNEQYF
few	TRBJ1-3	TRBV5-1	13	.	TGCGCCAGCAGCGCGGACAGTGGAAACACCATATATTTT	CASSADSGNTIYF
.	TRBJ1-1	TRBV7-9	14	.	TGTGCCAGCTATCAAGGGAACGGGAACACTGAAGCTTTCTTT	CASYQGNGNTEAFF
.	TRBJ2-7	TRBV20-1	13	TRBD1	TGCAGTGCTAGTAAGGGGGCCAACTACGAGCAGTACTTC	CSASKGANYEQYF
.	TRBJ1-1	TRBV19	14	.	TGTGCCAGTAGGGGTAGGGCGTTGGGCACTGAAGCTTTCTTT	CASRGRALGTEAFF
.	TRBJ2-5	TRBV6-2/TRBV6-3	13	TRBD2	TGTGCCAGCAGCCAAGCGTCTAGCGGGGAGCAGTACTTC	CASSQASSGEQYF
few	TRBJ2-1	TRBV13	15	TRBD2	TGTGCCAGCAAACGAGCGGGAGGGCCTCTCAATGAGCAGTTCTTC	CASKRAGGPLNEQFF
few	TRBJ2-2	TRBV4-1	15	.	TGCGCCAGCAGCCAGTACCAGGGTAACACCGGGGAGCTGTTTTTT	CASSQYQGNTGELFF